The next 28 T cell receptor beta chains were all read from a single sample in a study of CD8 T cells in ankylosing spondylitis. TCRdb re-called the 5' RACE reads through MiXCR, storing one row per CDR3 protein. The data show 85,000 to 90,000 distinct CDR3 sequences, with 27% seen just once and about 60% held by the top ten. Sequencing input: blood, either unsorted or a sorted T cell fraction (not recorded which). These receptors all come from a male donor with ankylosing spondylitis or in good health (not recorded which).

This CDR3 reads CASTDSPLRGYTF. CDR3 in DNA: TGTGCCAGTACGGACAGCCCGCTGAGGGGCTACACCTTC. This chain uses TRBV12-3 or TRBV12-4 with TRBJ1-2; possible D gene TRBD1, 6 bases. V dropped 9 bases and J dropped 8 bases, with 19 bases sitting between them. This CDR3 spans 13 amino acids.

V gene TRBV3-1 combines with J gene TRBJ1-2; the match to TRBD1 covers 10 bases. The CDR3 spans 15 residues. Germline CDR1 LGHDT, CDR2 YNNKEL (reference sequence). The ends lost 4 bases at V and 5 bases at J; junction bases unmatched: 7. CDR3 in amino acids: CASSPERTGGYGYTF. As DNA, the CDR3 is TGTGCCAGCAGCCCAGAAAGGACAGGGGGTTATGGCTACACCTTC.

This clonotype was detected only a few times. The gene calls are TRBV6-1 and TRBJ2-1, with 14 bases identical to TRBD2. The CDR3 runs 17 residues. Germline-derived CDR1 and CDR2 are MNHNS and SASEGT. J was trimmed by 8 bases and V by 2 bases; bases with no gene match: 8. The CDR3 bases are TGTGCCAGCAGTGAACGACTAGCGGGAGGGCCGACCGATGAGCAGTTCTTC. Translated, it gives CASSERLAGGPTDEQFF.

The J gene is TRBJ2-4, the V gene TRBV25-1; D assignment may be TRBD1 or TRBD2 (5 bases each). This CDR3 is built from 17 residues. CDR1 is MGHDK, CDR2 SYGVNS, per germline. The V end lost 6 bases, the J end lost 9 bases, and 27 bases lay between the germline ends. The CDR3 is CASSVGVGHGKASIQYF. CDR3 in DNA: TGTGCCAGCAGCGTGGGGGTCGGGCACGGGAAAGCAAGCATTCAGTACTTC. The full variable domain, completed using reference TRBV25-1 and TRBJ2-4, is EADIYQTPRYLVIGTGKKITLECSQTMGHDKMYWYQQDPGMELHLIHYSYGVNSTEKGDLSSESTVSRIRTEHFPLTLESARPSHTSQYLCASSVGVGHGKASIQYFGAGTRLSVL.

The chain carries TRBV6-6 and TRBJ1-4; maybe TRBD1 (5 bases). The CDR3 loop spans 12 amino acids. The V gene lost 2 bases and the J gene lost 17 bases, with 15 bases spanning the gap. Germline CDR1 MNHNY, CDR2 SVGAGI (reference sequence). The CDR3 region has the DNA TGTGCCAGCAGTTACGCCGGGACCGAAATCTTTTTT. Translating gives CASSYAGTEIFF.

The chain employs TRBV5-5 and TRBJ1-1; D is unclear. V gave up 0 bases and J gave up 2 bases, with 14 bases separating them. Germline V gene sequence: CDR1 SGHKS, CDR2 YYEKEE (reference sequence). The CDR3 is made up of 16 amino acids. This CDR3 is CASSLGADPSNTEAFF. For the CDR3, the DNA is TGTGCCAGCAGCTTGGGGGCGGATCCTTCCAACACTGAAGCTTTCTTT.

J is TRBJ1-5 and V is TRBV7-9, with TRBD1 as a possible D gene (6 bases). CDR3 length: 14 amino acids. V was cut by 4 bases and J by 7 bases, with 14 bases left in between. From germline, CDR1 is SEHNR and CDR2 FQNEAQ (reference sequence). The CDR3 loop is CASSWGEGVQPQHF. As DNA, the CDR3 is TGTGCCAGCAGCTGGGGGGAGGGGGTACAGCCCCAGCATTTT.

This clonotype occurred a few times. V and J are TRBV20-1 and TRBJ1-4; D ambiguous. The CDR3 runs 13 residues. Germline loops: CDR1 DFQATT, CDR2 SNEGSKA (reference sequence). The V end lost 6 bases, the J end lost 0 bases, and 8 bases lay between the germline ends. Written as DNA, the CDR3 is TGCAGTGCCTGGACCTCAACTAATGAAAAACTGTTTTTT. This gives the protein CSAWTSTNEKLFF.

J is TRBJ2-3 and V is TRBV20-1, with D possibly being TRBD1 (5 bases). Germline V CDR1 and CDR2: DFQATT, SNEGSKA (reference sequence). The CDR3 covers 15 residues. Trimming pared 6 bases from V and 0 bases from J, leaving 16 bases between. As DNA, the CDR3 is TGCAGTGCCCTAGACAGTAGATCTAGCACAGATACGCAGTATTTT. Its protein product is CSALDSRSSTDTQYF.

This clonotype turned up a few times. V gene TRBV5-1 combines with J gene TRBJ2-3; TRBD1 aligns across 9 bases. Germline assignment: CDR1 SGHRS and CDR2 YFSETQ. V was pared by 4 bases and J by 5 bases, with 5 bases of the junction left unmatched. The CDR3 is 14 amino acids. DNA of the CDR3: TGCGCCAGCAGCCCGGGACAGGGTAGAGATACGCAGTATTTT. This translates into CASSPGQGRDTQYF.

V and J are TRBV18 and TRBJ1-1, with D tentatively TRBD1 (5 bases). Germline CDR1 reads KGHSH; CDR2 reads LQKENI. Trimming left V 8 bases short and J 5 bases short, with 12 bases between. The CDR3 spans 12 residues. The DNA of the CDR3 is TGTGCCAGCCGGGGGTTAAAGACTGAAGCTTTCTTT. Its protein product is CASRGLKTEAFF.

V is TRBV20-1 and J is TRBJ1-2; 7 bases fit TRBD1. The CDR3 is 14 amino acids. CDR1 DFQATT and CDR2 SNEGSKA come from the germline V gene (reference sequence). Trimming cost V 3 bases and J 4 bases; bases outside gene matches: 8. Written as DNA, the CDR3 is TGCAGTGCTAGCCCGACAGGGCTTGGCTATGGCTACACCTTC. The encoded protein is CSASPTGLGYGYTF.

CDR3 bases: TGCGCCAGCAGCTCCGTCGGAGGGGGGAGCTCCGATGGCTACACCTTC. Protein: CASSSVGGGSSDGYTF. The chain joins TRBV5-1 to TRBJ1-2, with a tentative D call TRBD1 (6 bases). The CDR3 covers 16 residues. The V gene lost 3 bases and the J gene lost 6 bases, with 21 bases spanning the gap. Germline CDR1 is SGHRS and CDR2 is YFSETQ.

The V call is TRBV5-1, the J call TRBJ1-1, with D hard to call. Germline CDR1 and CDR2: SGHRS and YFSETQ. Deletions cut 1 base from V and 5 bases from J, with 12 bases between. The CDR3 totals 14 residues. The DNA for the CDR3 is TGCGCCAGCAGCTTGTTTCGGGAGGGAACTGAAGCTTTCTTT. This sequence encodes CASSLFREGTEAFF. The full variable domain, with the rest looked up from reference TRBV5-1 and TRBJ1-1, is KAGVTQTPRYLIKTRGQQVTLSCSPISGHRSVSWYQQTPGQGLQFLFEYFSETQRNKGNFPGRFSGRQFSNSRSEMNVSTLELGDSALYLCASSLFREGTEAFFGQGTRLTVV.

This clonotype was counted once. The chain is built from TRBV19 and TRBJ1-5; TRBD1 matches 10 bases. Trimming removed 9 bases from V and 3 bases from J; junction bases left unmatched: 8. The germline gives CDR1 LNHDA, CDR2 SQIVND (reference sequence). The CDR3 extends over 15 amino acids. The CDR3 is CASMDRGAFNQPQHF. The DNA for the CDR3 is TGTGCCAGCATGGACAGGGGGGCCTTCAATCAGCCCCAGCATTTT. The full variable domain, with the rest looked up from reference TRBV19 and TRBJ1-5, is DGGITQSPKYLFRKEGQNVTLSCEQNLNHDAMYWYRQDPGQGLRLIYYSQIVNDFQKGDIAEGYSVSREKKESFPLTVTSAQKNPTAFYLCASMDRGAFNQPQHFGDGTRLSIL.

The chain recombines TRBV5-1 with TRBJ2-5; D perhaps matches TRBD2 (6 bases). This CDR3 has 14 amino acids. V was clipped by 0 bases and J by 5 bases, with 11 bases between them. Per germline, CDR1 SGHRS and CDR2 YFSETQ. The CDR3 bases are TGCGCCAGCAGCTTGGAAGGAGGGAAGGAGACCCAGTACTTC. It codes for CASSLEGGKETQYF.

This clonotype was seen ten or more times. The chain employs TRBV12-3 or TRBV12-4 and TRBJ2-6; no clear D. The CDR3 has 15 amino acids. V was trimmed by 3 bases and J by 0 bases, leaving 6 bases between them. Written as DNA, the CDR3 is TGTGCCAGCAGTTTGATCGGCTCTGGGGCCAACGTCCTGACTTTC. Translation gives CASSLIGSGANVLTF.

J is TRBJ2-3 and V is TRBV3-1; a possible D gene is TRBD1 (5 bases). V was trimmed by 6 bases and J by 4 bases, leaving 5 bases between them. The CDR3 loop spans 11 amino acids. Per germline, CDR1 LGHDT and CDR2 YNNKEL (reference sequence). The CDR3 protein is CASRGPDTQYF. In nucleotides, the CDR3 is TGTGCCAGCAGGGGGCCAGATACGCAGTATTTT.

This clonotype has a handful of counts. The rearrangement joins TRBV4-2 to TRBJ2-3; D unresolved. V lost 1 base and J 2 bases, leaving 10 bases between the germline ends. CDR1 is LGHNA, CDR2 YNFKEQ, per germline. The CDR3 totals 15 residues. As DNA, the CDR3 is TGTGCCAGCAGCCAAGTTGTGGGCCCCACAGATACGCAGTATTTT. It is translated as CASSQVVGPTDTQYF.

J is TRBJ2-1 and V is TRBV7-6, with D unresolved. V was trimmed by 5 bases and J by 12 bases, leaving 14 bases between them. Germline CDR1 is SGHVS and CDR2 is FNYEAQ. This CDR3 region has 12 residues. The CDR3 loop is CASSGLGFGQFF. The CDR3 DNA is TGTGCCAGCAGCGGTTTGGGATTCGGGCAGTTCTTC. The full variable domain, completed using reference TRBV7-6 and TRBJ2-1, is GAGVSQSPRYKVTKRGQDVALRCDPISGHVSLYWYRQALGQGPEFLTYFNYEAQQDKSGLPNDRFSAERPEGSISTLTIQRTEQRDSAMYRCASSGLGFGQFFGPGTRLTVL.

The chain carries TRBV28 and TRBJ2-2; D possibly uses TRBD1 or TRBD2 (5 bases each). CDR1 is MDHEN, CDR2 SYDVKM, per germline. The CDR3 covers 17 residues. V was shortened by 4 bases and J by 5 bases, with 20 bases between the two germline ends. CDR3 loop: CASSSGWGEGATGELFF. The DNA for the CDR3 is TGTGCCAGCAGTTCGGGGTGGGGAGAAGGGGCAACCGGGGAGCTGTTTTTT. Looking up the rest from reference TRBV28 and TRBJ2-2 gives the full variable domain: DVKVTQSSRYLVKRTGEKVFLECVQDMDHENMFWYRQDPGLGLRLIYFSYDVKMKEKGDIPEGYSVSREKKERFSLILESASTNQTSMYLCASSSGWGEGATGELFFGEGSRLTVL.

The chain couples TRBV10-3 to TRBJ1-2; D remains ambiguous. This CDR3 region has 14 residues. CDR1 and CDR2 (germline): ENHRY, SYGVKD. The V and J ends lost 11 bases and 6 bases respectively, with 22 bases between them. CDR3 in amino acids: CAAQTGSALNGYTF. CDR3 DNA: TGTGCCGCTCAGACGGGGAGCGCCCTTAATGGCTACACCTTC.

This clonotype has more than one count but fewer than ten. V usage is TRBV27 and J usage is TRBJ1-2; 8 nucleotides match TRBD1. After removal of 6 bases from V and 4 bases from J, the junction contained 7 bases not matched to a gene. Germline lookup yields CDR1 MNHEY and CDR2 SMNVEV (reference sequence). This CDR3 comprises 14 residues. The CDR3: CASRALDRGYGYTF. The CDR3 DNA sequence: TGTGCCAGCAGAGCTCTCGACAGGGGCTATGGCTACACCTTC.

This clonotype occurred many times. This rearrangement joins TRBV4-2 to TRBJ1-2; unclear D gene. Trimming cost V 0 bases and J 3 bases, with 8 bases left between them. This CDR3 region has 14 residues. Germline CDR1 is LGHNA and CDR2 is YNFKEQ. DNA for the CDR3: TGTGCCAGCAGCCAAGATGGGGTCGACTATGGCTACACCTTC. It specifies CASSQDGVDYGYTF.

This clonotype was seen only a few times. This chain connects TRBV20-1 to TRBJ1-1; no clear D. The V end was cut by 1 base, the J end by 6 bases, with 15 bases between. The CDR3 spans 14 residues. The germline gives CDR1 DFQATT, CDR2 SNEGSKA (reference sequence). The CDR3 sequence: CSARAPTLGAEAFF. The CDR3 DNA follows: TGCAGTGCTAGAGCTCCTACCCTTGGGGCTGAAGCTTTCTTT.

The rearrangement links TRBV20-1 to TRBJ2-2; no reliable D call. The germline V and J ends were trimmed by 6 bases and 2 bases, with 7 bases remaining between them. The CDR3 totals 12 residues. CDR1 DFQATT and CDR2 SNEGSKA come from the germline V gene (reference sequence). The CDR3 here is CSAYDNTGELFF. As DNA, the CDR3 is TGCAGTGCCTACGATAACACCGGGGAGCTGTTTTTT.

This chain joins TRBV9 and TRBJ1-2, with D perhaps TRBD1 (5 bases). The CDR3 totals 16 residues. Germline V gives CDR1 SGDLS, CDR2 YYNGEE. V lost 4 bases to trimming and J lost 1 base, with 17 bases between them. The CDR3 here is CASSSARGTLNYGYTF. CDR3 coding DNA: TGTGCCAGCAGCAGCGCAAGGGGTACCCTTAACTATGGCTACACCTTC. Complete variable domain (other parts from reference TRBV9 and TRBJ1-2): DSGVTQTPKHLITATGQRVTLRCSPRSGDLSVYWYQQSLDQGLQFLIQYYNGEERAKGNILERFSAQQFPDLHSELNLSSLELGDSALYFCASSSARGTLNYGYTFGSGTRLTVV.

The rearrangement joins TRBV18 to TRBJ2-7; either TRBD1 or TRBD2 may fit D (5 bases each). CDR1 and CDR2 from the germline V gene are KGHSH and LQKENI. The V end was cut by 3 bases, the J end by 6 bases, with 18 bases between. CDR3 length equals 15 residues. CDR3 DNA sequence: TGTGCCAGCTCACCGAACTTCGGCAGGGAGAGCGAGCAGTACTTC. Amino acid sequence: CASSPNFGRESEQYF.